This TCR beta chain was identified in a study of T cell changes during pregnancy in multiple sclerosis. Assay used: immunoSEQ multiplex PCR; TCRdb lists only in-frame clones, some missing. Of about 110,000 clones listed, 90% to 95% are singletons. Germline V gene lookup returns CDR1 SNHLY and CDR2 FYNNEI. CDR3 length equals 13 residues. With 8 bases removed from V and 4 bases from J, the gap between germline ends came to 14 bases. The sequencing here drew on peripheral blood, taken in the third trimester of pregnancy. The source is a female donor with multiple sclerosis, enrolled in a pregnancy study. This sequence joins TRBV2 and TRBJ2-5; a possible D gene is TRBD2 (6 bases). Here the CDR3 reads CASLRRDGETQYF. CDR3 coding DNA: TGTGCCAGCCTGCGGAGGGATGGAGAGACCCAGTACTTC.